This TCR beta chain was sequenced for a study of PD-1 blockade in classical Hodgkin lymphoma. Points from the study as a whole: Repertoire difference causes, possibly disease activity or prior therapy, remain undefined. Complete responders started with a diversity level that resembled newly diagnosed patients at baseline. Diminished baseline TCR diversity has been reported in newly diagnosed patients relative to healthy donors.

There was relapse after autologous stem cell transplantation in every patient, and there was variation in brentuximab vedotin exposure. Repertoires were generated with immunoSEQ multiplex PCR, while TCRdb's copy carries only in-frame clones and drops some. The sample has 90,000 to 130,000 clones, 89% seen once. Comments on this clone: Its antigen is as yet unknown.

Per the germline V gene, CDR1 is MNHNS and CDR2 is SASEGT. The CDR3 spans 14 residues. Unmatched junction bases numbered 9, after V lost 11 bases and J lost 1 base. This sequence joins TRBV6-1 and TRBJ2-7; TRBD2 agrees at 9 bases. The sequencing here drew on peripheral blood mononuclear cells (PBMCs), taken before the second cycle of nivolumab. The TCR comes from a human donor with classical Hodgkin lymphoma. CDR3 DNA: TGTGCCGCGGGAGGGAGGTACGTTTCCTACGAGCAGTACTTC. Its translation: CAAGGRYVSYEQYF.